This T cell receptor (beta chain) derives from a study of response to subunit inactivated influenza vaccine. Study-level results: Researchers suggested that each seasonal influenza vaccination recruits few new T cells.

This clonotype was recorded once. Its antigen is not known. Per the germline V gene, CDR1 is DFQATT and CDR2 is SNEGSKA (reference sequence). V trimming: 3 bases; J trimming: 1 base; junction bases outside the gene matches: 9. The CDR3 length is 17 residues. TCRdb itself ran the RT-PCR reads through MiXCR, one entry per CDR3 protein. The data contain roughly 760,000 distinct CDR3 sequences, about 20% of them singletons. The sequence came from a man in his fifties who received an inactivated influenza vaccine. This chain connects TRBV20-1 to TRBJ2-1, with 10 nucleotides matching TRBD2. Sample: PBMCs from blood, taken 4 to 6 days after vaccination. The CDR3 region has the DNA TGCAGTGCTAGTGGCGGTTCTAGCGGGGGATCCTACAATGAGCAGTTCTTC. Translating gives CSASGGSSGGSYNEQFF.